These T cell receptor beta chains were read from a single sample in a study of radiotherapy plus CTLA-4 blockade in lung cancer. Sequencing used immunoSEQ multiplex PCR; TCRdb keeps in-frame clones, though not all of them. The sample consists of around 100,000 clones, 60% to 75% of them appearing once. The sequenced sample was peripheral blood, obtained from a patient treated with radiotherapy plus ipilimumab. The receptors were gathered from a human donor with non-small cell lung cancer who had a partial response to radiotherapy plus ipilimumab. Some clones in this sample may be carry-over from other donors' samples. The CDR3 runs from the conserved cysteine through the conserved F or W. D genes are given only for firm matches. Expanded clones get a size class; other rows say once, few or many, or leave the size out.

V: TRBV30; D: -; J: TRBJ2-3; length: 11; size: -; CDR3: CAWSVLESQYF; DNA: TGTGCCTGGAGTGTACTTGAGAGTCAGTATTTT
V: TRBV2; D: TRBD2; J: TRBJ2-7; length: 14; size: -; CDR3: CASSETSGWVEGDF; DNA: TGTGCCAGCAGTGAGACTAGCGGGTGGGTCGAAGGGGACTTC
V: TRBV28; D: -; J: TRBJ2-7; length: 11; size: few; CDR3: CASSLLYEQYF; DNA: TGTGCCAGCAGTCTTCTCTACGAGCAGTACTTC
V: TRBV7-8; D: -; J: TRBJ2-1; length: 16; size: -; CDR3: CASSLPGGKERWEQFF; DNA: TGTGCCAGCAGCTTACCGGGCGGGAAAGAGAGGTGGGAGCAGTTCTTC
V: TRBV10-3; D: -; J: TRBJ2-1; length: 12; size: -; CDR3: CAIGTGTSEQFF; DNA: TGTGCCATCGGCACAGGTACAAGTGAGCAGTTCTTC
V: TRBV28; D: TRBD2; J: TRBJ2-2; length: 14; size: -; CDR3: CASNLAGYTGELFF; DNA: TGTGCCAGCAATCTAGCGGGGTACACCGGGGAGCTGTTTTTT
V: TRBV6-1; D: TRBD1; J: TRBJ1-4; length: 14; size: -; CDR3: CASSRQGRGEKLFF; DNA: TGTGCCAGCAGTCGACAGGGGAGAGGTGAAAAACTGTTTTTT
V: TRBV15; D: -; J: TRBJ2-1; length: 15; size: once; CDR3: CATSRGGEGGNEQFF; DNA: TGTGCCACCAGCAGGGGAGGAGAGGGTGGCAATGAGCAGTTCTTC
V: TRBV18; D: -; J: TRBJ2-4; length: 13; size: once; CDR3: CASFPDLDYPQYF; DNA: TGTGCCAGCTTCCCCGACCTCGACTATCCTCAGTACTTC
V: TRBV5-1; D: TRBD2; J: TRBJ2-7; length: 15; size: -; CDR3: CASSLRASGSGEQYF; DNA: TGCGCCAGCAGCTTGCGGGCTAGCGGGAGCGGCGAGCAGTACTTC
V: TRBV7-3; D: -; J: TRBJ2-1; length: 16; size: -; CDR3: CASSLDSAAGYNEQFF; DNA: TGTGCCAGCAGCTTAGATTCGGCGGCGGGATACAATGAGCAGTTCTTC
V: TRBV11-3; D: -; J: TRBJ1-1; length: 15; size: -; CDR3: CASSLEGGAGTEAFF; DNA: TGTGCCAGCAGCTTAGAAGGGGGGGCAGGCACTGAAGCTTTCTTT
V: TRBV7-9; D: -; J: TRBJ2-3; length: 13; size: -; CDR3: CASSSSLGDTQYF; DNA: TGTGCCAGCAGCTCCTCTCTCGGAGATACGCAGTATTTT
V: TRBV5-1; D: TRBD1; J: TRBJ2-7; length: 15; size: few; CDR3: CASSTVPGQSYEQYF; DNA: TGCGCCAGCAGCACAGTACCGGGACAGTCCTACGAGCAGTACTTC
V: TRBV5-1; D: TRBD2; J: TRBJ2-5; length: 15; size: few; CDR3: CASTGVRGAWETQYF; DNA: TGCGCCAGCACTGGTGTGCGGGGGGCATGGGAGACCCAGTACTTC
V: TRBV4-3; D: -; J: TRBJ1-6; length: 17; size: few; CDR3: CASSHIPAGAATSPLHF; DNA: TGCGCCAGCAGCCATATCCCAGCGGGGGCGGCAACTTCACCCCTCCACTTT
V: TRBV7-2; D: TRBD1; J: TRBJ1-5; length: 14; size: once; CDR3: CASSLTGGNQPQHF; DNA: TGTGCCAGCAGCCTTACAGGGGGTAATCAGCCCCAGCATTTT
V: TRBV2; D: TRBD1; J: TRBJ2-3; length: 15; size: -; CDR3: CASSPGTGGRDTQYF; DNA: TGTGCCAGCAGTCCCGGGACAGGGGGCCGAGATACGCAGTATTTT
V: TRBV6-5; D: TRBD1; J: TRBJ1-2; length: 15; size: -; CDR3: CASSSPTGTGGSYTF; DNA: TGTGCCAGCAGTTCTCCCACCGGGACAGGGGGCAGCTACACCTTC
V: TRBV6-1; D: -; J: TRBJ2-3; length: 12; size: -; CDR3: CASSDQRLRQYF; DNA: TGTGCCAGCAGTGACCAGAGGCTCCGACAGTATTTT
V: TRBV7-2; D: TRBD1; J: TRBJ2-7; length: 15; size: -; CDR3: CASSLEGTGRYEQYF; DNA: TGTGCCAGCAGCTTAGAGGGGACAGGACGATACGAGCAGTACTTC
V: TRBV5-1; D: -; J: TRBJ2-5; length: 14; size: once; CDR3: CASSSTPPAETQYF; DNA: TGCGCCAGCAGCTCGACTCCTCCGGCAGAGACCCAGTACTTC
V: TRBV5-1; D: -; J: TRBJ2-5; length: 13; size: -; CDR3: CASSGTVQETQYF; DNA: TGCGCCAGCAGCGGAACAGTACAAGAGACCCAGTACTTC
V: TRBV2; D: TRBD1; J: TRBJ2-7; length: 15; size: few; CDR3: CASSVSTGTAYEQYF; DNA: TGTGCCAGCAGCGTCTCGACCGGGACAGCCTACGAGCAGTACTTC